This entry lists 16 T cell receptor beta chains sequenced from one sample in a study of T cells in Graves' hyperthyroidism and ophthalmopathy (dated by TCRdb to between 2018 and 2020). The library was obtained by multiplex PCR. The instrument given in TCRdb is Illumina HiSeq 2000. The TCR beta CDR3 regions were amplified from the RNA transcripts. A first-round RT-PCR of the TCR CDR3 used the HTBI primer set with the Qiagen OneStep RT-PCR kit. TCRdb took the public reads, trimmed them with fastp at Q25, ran MiXCR for clone calling and kept in-frame beta chains. When rows share a CDR3 protein, they turn into one entry using the most common DNA and genes. The sample table records approximately 560,000 distinct CDR3 sequences; around a sixth of these occur just once. The ten largest clonotypes hold around 7.3% of the sample. The sequencing input was blood. These receptors originate from a woman in her twenties or thirties with Graves' hyperthyroidism.

This clonotype was found many times. This rearrangement joins TRBV4-3 to TRBJ2-7, with D unresolved. Germline values: CDR1 LGHNA, CDR2 YSLEER. Trimming shortened V by 3 bases and J by 3 bases, and 12 bases separated the two germline ends. CDR3 length: 14 residues. The CDR3 sequence: CASSHRDSSYEQYF. As DNA, the CDR3 is TGCGCCAGCAGCCACCGCGATTCAAGCTACGAGCAGTACTTC.

V and J are TRBV28 and TRBJ2-7, with 10 bases lining up with TRBD1. In germline, CDR1 is MDHEN, CDR2 SYDVKM. CDR3 length equals 17 residues. V was pared by 2 bases and J by 0 bases, with 7 bases of the junction left unmatched. DNA for the CDR3: TGTGCCAGCAGTTTAGGCACGGGACAGGGGAGCTCCTACGAGCAGTACTTC. The encoded protein is CASSLGTGQGSSYEQYF.

The chain is built from TRBV12-3 or TRBV12-4 and TRBJ2-7, with 10 bases lining up with TRBD1. This CDR3 spans 16 amino acids. With V trimmed by 7 bases and J by 0 bases, 9 bases remained unmatched. CDR3 DNA sequence: TGTGCCAGCACCTGGGGGACAGGGGTGCACTCCTACGAGCAGTACTTC. Its translation is CASTWGTGVHSYEQYF.

This clonotype was counted a few times. V usage is TRBV6-4 and J usage is TRBJ2-7; 9 bases match TRBD1. In germline, CDR1 is MRHNA, CDR2 SNTAGT. This CDR3 has 16 amino acids. J lost 2 bases, V lost 6 bases, and 11 bases had no gene match. In nucleotides, the CDR3 is TGTGCCAGCAGGGAATTTACAGGGGGCGCAGCCTACGAGCAGTACTTC. It is translated as CASREFTGGAAYEQYF.

This clonotype was observed many times. V gene TRBV6-1 combines with J gene TRBJ2-7; 15 bases agree with TRBD2. The trim removed 6 bases at V and 5 bases at J, leaving 8 bases unmatched. From germline, CDR1 is MNHNS and CDR2 SASEGT. The CDR3 has 16 residues. CDR3 sequence reads: CASRGLAGGPLNEQYF. In DNA form, the CDR3 reads TGTGCCAGCAGAGGACTAGCGGGAGGGCCATTGAACGAGCAGTACTTC.

This rearrangement joins TRBV7-2 to TRBJ2-7; TRBD2 might be the D (7 bases). CDR3 length: 14 amino acids. Deletions cut 4 bases from V and 5 bases from J, with 15 bases between. The V gene's germline CDR1 is SGHTA and CDR2 FQGNSA. CDR3 residues: CASSSTQGGDEQYF. CDR3 DNA: TGTGCCAGCAGCTCGACACAGGGAGGGGACGAGCAGTACTTC.

The chain carries TRBV4-1 and TRBJ2-6; D may be TRBD1 (5 bases). This CDR3 contains 19 residues. V was shortened by 3 bases and J by 0 bases, with 18 bases between the two germline ends. From germline, CDR1 is MGHRA and CDR2 YSYEKL. CDR3 in DNA: TGCGCCAGCAGCCACCCAACAGGAATCTCAAGCTCTGGGGCCAACGTCCTGACTTTC. This gives the protein CASSHPTGISSSGANVLTF.

This clonotype was counted a few times. The chain combines TRBV6-2 or TRBV6-3 with TRBJ2-7; 12 nucleotides agree with TRBD2. V trimming: 5 bases; J trimming: 5 bases; junction bases outside the gene matches: 4. The V gene's germline CDR1 is MNHEY and CDR2 SVGEGT. The CDR3 spans 14 residues. CDR3 in DNA: TGTGCCAGCAGTCCCCGACTAGCGGGAGACGAGCAGTACTTC. Translated: CASSPRLAGDEQYF.

This clonotype was seen many times. This chain joins TRBV10-3 and TRBJ2-1; TRBD1 matches 7 bases. The CDR3 is 16 amino acids. CDR1 and CDR2 from the germline V gene are ENHRY and SYGVKD. V lost 2 bases and J lost 0; bases outside the gene matches: 4. This CDR3 reads CAISEEDRSSYNEQFF. The CDR3 bases are TGTGCCATCAGTGAGGAGGACAGGAGCTCCTACAATGAGCAGTTCTTC.

This clonotype was recorded at least ten times. This sequence joins TRBV27 and TRBJ1-5; D remains ambiguous. The CDR3 contains 17 residues. Trimming removed 6 bases from V and 3 bases from J, with 21 bases in between. The germline V gene has CDR1 MNHEY and CDR2 SMNVEV (reference sequence). Written as DNA, the CDR3 is TGTGCCAGCAGACGAGGAGATAGGTGGGGATTCAATCAGCCCCAGCATTTT. This gives the protein CASRRGDRWGFNQPQHF.

This clonotype was counted at least ten times. The V call is TRBV12-3 or TRBV12-4, the J call TRBJ1-1; D remains ambiguous. Between the trimmed V and J ends, which lost 2 bases and 1 base, there was a span of 8 bases. The CDR3 has 14 residues. The DNA for the CDR3 is TGTGCCAGCAGTTTAATGGTCTCGAACACTGAAGCTTTCTTT. Translated, it gives CASSLMVSNTEAFF.

This clonotype was detected many times. V is TRBV20-1 and J is TRBJ2-1; the D gene is possibly TRBD2 (5 bases). The CDR3 sequence is 16 residues long. The V end lost 0 bases, the J end lost 0 bases, and 12 bases lay between the germline ends. Germline values: CDR1 DFQATT, CDR2 SNEGSKA (reference sequence). CDR3 sequence (DNA): TGCAGTGCTAGAGATAGGGCGGGTAACTCCTACAATGAGCAGTTCTTC. Its translation is CSARDRAGNSYNEQFF.

On this clonotype itself: A junction boundary mismatches the germline segment, possibly from a read error. The V gene is TRBV5-5, the J gene TRBJ2-5; possible D gene TRBD2, 6 bases. This CDR3 comprises 11 residues. Germline V gene sequence: CDR1 SGHKS, CDR2 YYEKEE (reference sequence). The CDR3 DNA follows: TGTGCCAGCAGCTTGAGTTGGGACTCCCACTTC. Encoded protein: CASSLSWDSHF.

The table lists this clonotype with a few counts. The V gene is TRBV4-1, the J gene TRBJ2-5, with 10 bases aligning to TRBD1. Trimming removed 1 base from V and 1 base from J; junction bases left unmatched: 3. The CDR3 totals 16 residues. Per germline, CDR1 MGHRA and CDR2 YSYEKL. CDR3 residues: CASSQVRTGGQETQYF. CDR3 DNA: TGCGCCAGCAGCCAAGTCCGGACAGGGGGCCAAGAGACCCAGTACTTC.

The genes are TRBV7-2 and TRBJ2-1, with 12 bases fitting TRBD2. J gave up 7 bases and V 5 bases, and 6 bases lay outside the gene matches. The CDR3 length is 15 residues. From germline, CDR1 is SGHTA and CDR2 FQGNSA. The CDR3 loop reads CASSSPGTSGNEQFF. The CDR3 DNA is TGTGCCAGCAGCAGTCCCGGGACTAGCGGGAATGAGCAGTTCTTC.

The chain carries TRBV18 and TRBJ2-7; TRBD1 is a possible D gene (6 bases). In germline, CDR1 is KGHSH, CDR2 LQKENI. The CDR3 length is 15 residues. V lost 3 bases and J 0 bases, leaving 12 bases between the germline ends. The CDR3 region is CASSPSDRRSYEQYF. As DNA, the CDR3 is TGTGCCAGCTCACCTAGTGACAGGCGCTCCTACGAGCAGTACTTC.